This TCR beta chain was obtained from a study of siplizumab effects on memory and regulatory T cells. Study-level findings and limits: The mean Treg-derived percentage of mappable alloreactive CD4+ clones was approximately 68% with siplizumab compared with 26.9% in controls.

The repertoire was sequenced with immunoSEQ multiplex PCR; TCRdb's copy has only in-frame clones and lacks some. The table has about 85,000 clones, about 95% seen once. Trimming took 1 base from V and 3 from J, leaving 19 bases between them. This CDR3 region has 18 residues. Germline assignment: CDR1 MGHRA and CDR2 YSYEKL. Turning to this clone: Its specificity is not known.

J is TRBJ1-5 and V is TRBV4-1, with a tentative D call TRBD1 (6 bases). This receptor was obtained from a human donor in good health. Sequencing was done on a sample of CD8+ T cells sorted from blood. The CDR3 loop reads CASSQGYRANLNNQPQHF. The CDR3 nucleotides are TGCGCCAGCAGCCAAGGCTACAGGGCGAACCTCAACAATCAGCCCCAGCATTTT.